The clone carrying this T cell receptor (beta chain) appeared once. Its specificity is not known. The sample is drawn from a study of T cell responses to AZD1222 COVID-19 vaccine. The CDR3 totals 12 residues. The study, taken as a whole, reports: Of the AZD1222 recipients, only five or six were seropositive at baseline.

Assay used: immunoSEQ multiplex PCR; TCRdb lists only in-frame clones, some missing. The sample yields some 150,000 clones, around 90% seen once. The source of this sequence is an adult who received the MenACWY meningococcal vaccine as a control. The gene calls are TRBV21-1 and TRBJ2-5; the table's D call of TRBD2 was not tested on the DNA. TRBV21-1 is given as a pseudogene. Sequenced material: peripheral blood, taken 28 days after the second dose of the MenACWY control vaccine. CDR3: CASTSGGETQYF. CDR3 sequence (DNA): TGTGCCAGCACTAGCGGGGGTGAGACCCAGTACTTC.